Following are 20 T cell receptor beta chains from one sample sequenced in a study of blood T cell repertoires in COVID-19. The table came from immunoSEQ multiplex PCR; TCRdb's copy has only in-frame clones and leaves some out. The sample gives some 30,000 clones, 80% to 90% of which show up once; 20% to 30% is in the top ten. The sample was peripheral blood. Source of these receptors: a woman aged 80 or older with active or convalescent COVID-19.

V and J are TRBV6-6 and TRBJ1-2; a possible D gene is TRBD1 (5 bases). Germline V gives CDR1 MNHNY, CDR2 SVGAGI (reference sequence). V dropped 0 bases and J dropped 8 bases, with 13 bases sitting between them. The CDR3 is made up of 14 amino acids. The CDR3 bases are TGTGCCAGCAGTTACTCGCCAGGGCCGACGGGCTACACCTTC. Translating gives CASSYSPGPTGYTF.

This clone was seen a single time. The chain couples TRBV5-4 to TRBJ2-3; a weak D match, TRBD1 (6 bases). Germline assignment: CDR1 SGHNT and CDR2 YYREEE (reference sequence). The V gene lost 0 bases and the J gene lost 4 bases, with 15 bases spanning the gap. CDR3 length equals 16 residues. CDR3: CASSLGGLRGSDTQYF. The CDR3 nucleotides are TGTGCCAGCAGCTTGGGGGGGCTTCGAGGTTCAGATACGCAGTATTTT.

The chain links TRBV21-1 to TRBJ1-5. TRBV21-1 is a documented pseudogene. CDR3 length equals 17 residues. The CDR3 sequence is CASSNTDQIGGNQPQHF. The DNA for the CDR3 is TGTGCCAGCAGCAACACCGACCAAATCGGAGGGAATCAGCCCCAGCATTTT.

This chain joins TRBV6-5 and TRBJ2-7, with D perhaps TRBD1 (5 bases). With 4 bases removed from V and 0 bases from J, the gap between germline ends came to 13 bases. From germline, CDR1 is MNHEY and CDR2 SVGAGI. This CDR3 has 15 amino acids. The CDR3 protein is CASSWGTGSSYEQYF. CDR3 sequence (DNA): TGTGCCAGCAGTTGGGGTACAGGAAGCTCCTACGAGCAGTACTTC.

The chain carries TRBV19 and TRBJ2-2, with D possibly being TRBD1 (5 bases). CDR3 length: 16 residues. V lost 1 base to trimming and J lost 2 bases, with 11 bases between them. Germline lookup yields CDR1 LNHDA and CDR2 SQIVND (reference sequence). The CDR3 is CASSIVMTVNTGELFF. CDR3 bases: TGTGCCAGTAGTATAGTGATGACAGTAAACACCGGGGAGCTGTTTTTT.

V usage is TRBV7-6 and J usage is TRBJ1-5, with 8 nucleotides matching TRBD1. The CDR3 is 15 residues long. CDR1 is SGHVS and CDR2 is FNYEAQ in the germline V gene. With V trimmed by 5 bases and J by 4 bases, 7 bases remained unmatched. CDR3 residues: CASSLGQGSNQPQHF. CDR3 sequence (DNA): TGTGCCAGCAGCCTCGGACAGGGTTCGAATCAGCCCCAGCATTTT.

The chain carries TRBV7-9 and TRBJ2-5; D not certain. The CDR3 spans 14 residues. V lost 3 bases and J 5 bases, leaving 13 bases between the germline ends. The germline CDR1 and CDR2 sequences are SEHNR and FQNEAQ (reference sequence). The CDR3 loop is CASSFGYGVETQYF. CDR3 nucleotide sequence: TGTGCCAGCAGCTTTGGTTACGGAGTCGAGACCCAGTACTTC.

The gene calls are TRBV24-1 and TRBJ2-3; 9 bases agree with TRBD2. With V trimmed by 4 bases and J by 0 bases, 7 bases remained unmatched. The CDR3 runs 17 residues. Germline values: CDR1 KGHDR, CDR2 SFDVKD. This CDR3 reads CATSEAGGRSSTDTQYF. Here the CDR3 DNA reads TGTGCCACCAGTGAAGCGGGGGGTCGCTCTAGCACAGATACGCAGTATTTT.

As DNA, the CDR3 is TGTGCCAGCTCACAAAAGACGTCCGGGACAGGGGATTCACCCCTCCACTTT. It specifies CASSQKTSGTGDSPLHF. The chain couples TRBV18 to TRBJ1-6; TRBD1 aligns across 10 bases. The germline CDR1 and CDR2 sequences are KGHSH and LQKENI. CDR3 size: 17 residues. V trimming: 4 bases; J trimming: 8 bases; junction bases outside the gene matches: 11.

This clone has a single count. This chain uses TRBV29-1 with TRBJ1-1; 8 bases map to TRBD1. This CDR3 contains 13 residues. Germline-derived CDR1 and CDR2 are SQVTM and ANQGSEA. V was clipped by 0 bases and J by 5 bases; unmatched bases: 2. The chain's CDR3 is CSVEDRGRTEAFF. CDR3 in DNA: TGCAGCGTTGAAGACAGGGGGCGAACTGAAGCTTTCTTT.

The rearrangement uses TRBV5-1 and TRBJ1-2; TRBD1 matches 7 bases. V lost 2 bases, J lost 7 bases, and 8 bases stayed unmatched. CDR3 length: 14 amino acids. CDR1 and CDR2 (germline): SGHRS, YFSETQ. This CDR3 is CASSFGQEGGGYTF. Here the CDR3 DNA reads TGCGCCAGCAGCTTCGGACAGGAGGGAGGTGGCTACACCTTC.

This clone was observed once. The CDR3 is CASSGTASPANEQFF. In nucleotides, the CDR3 is TGCGCCAGCAGCGGGACAGCAAGCCCCGCAAATGAGCAGTTCTTC. This chain uses TRBV5-1 with TRBJ2-1, with 7 nucleotides matching TRBD1. V dropped 4 bases and J dropped 7; count of bases not matched to a gene: 11. CDR1 is SGHRS and CDR2 is YFSETQ in the germline V gene. The CDR3 runs 15 residues.

CDR3 sequence: CASSQSPSMCSHTEAFF. The CDR3, as DNA: TGCGCCAGCAGTCAATCTCCTAGTATGTGCAGTCACACTGAAGCTTTCTTT. The V and J genes are TRBV23-1 and TRBJ1-1, with D uncertain. TRBV23-1 is classed as an ORF, of uncertain function. Trimming pared 0 bases from V and 3 bases from J, leaving 17 bases between. The CDR3 sequence is 17 residues long.

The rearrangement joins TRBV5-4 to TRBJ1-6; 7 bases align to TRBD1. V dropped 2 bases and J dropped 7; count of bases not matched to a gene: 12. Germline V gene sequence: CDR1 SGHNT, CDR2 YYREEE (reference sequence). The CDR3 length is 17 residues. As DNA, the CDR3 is TGTGCCAGCAGCTTTGATGTGGTGGGACAGCGAAATTCACCCCTCCACTTT. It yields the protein CASSFDVVGQRNSPLHF.

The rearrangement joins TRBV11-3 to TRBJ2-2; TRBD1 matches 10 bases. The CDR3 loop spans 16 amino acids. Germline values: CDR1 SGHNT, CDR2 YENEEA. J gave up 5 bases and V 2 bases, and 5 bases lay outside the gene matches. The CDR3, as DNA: TGTGCCAGCAGCTTACGGGACAGGGGAGGGACCGGGGAGCTGTTTTTT. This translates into CASSLRDRGGTGELFF.

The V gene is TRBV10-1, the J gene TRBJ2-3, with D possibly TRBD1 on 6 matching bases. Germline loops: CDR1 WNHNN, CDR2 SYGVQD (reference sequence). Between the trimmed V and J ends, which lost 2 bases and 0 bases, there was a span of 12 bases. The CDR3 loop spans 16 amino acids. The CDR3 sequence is CASSEGGQLSTDTQYF. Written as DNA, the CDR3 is TGCGCCAGCAGTGAGGGGGGACAACTCAGCACAGATACGCAGTATTTT.

CDR3: CASSLLGPGFGDTEAFF. CDR3 sequence (DNA): TGCGCCAGCAGCTTGCTAGGCCCAGGGTTTGGGGACACTGAAGCTTTCTTT. The chain employs TRBV5-1 and TRBJ1-1; D might be TRBD1 (5 bases). The CDR3 is made up of 17 amino acids. The germline V gene encodes CDR1 SGHRS and CDR2 YFSETQ. Trimming removed 1 base at V and 3 bases at J, with 19 bases between.

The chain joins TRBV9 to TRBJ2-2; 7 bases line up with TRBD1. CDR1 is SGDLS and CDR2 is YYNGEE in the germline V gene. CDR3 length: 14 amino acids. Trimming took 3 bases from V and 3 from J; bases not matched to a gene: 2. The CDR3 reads CASSEQGYTGELFF. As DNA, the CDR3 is TGTGCCAGCAGCGAACAGGGGTACACCGGGGAGCTGTTTTTT.

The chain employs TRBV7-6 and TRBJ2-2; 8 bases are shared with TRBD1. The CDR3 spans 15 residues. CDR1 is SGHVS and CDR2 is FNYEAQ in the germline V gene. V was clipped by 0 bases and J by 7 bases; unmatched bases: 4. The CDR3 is CASSLASTGVGELFF. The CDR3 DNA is TGTGCCAGCAGCTTAGCTTCGACAGGGGTCGGGGAGCTGTTTTTT. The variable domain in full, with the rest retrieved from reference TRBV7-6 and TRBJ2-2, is GAGVSQSPRYKVTKRGQDVALRCDPISGHVSLYWYRQALGQGPEFLTYFNYEAQQDKSGLPNDRFSAERPEGSISTLTIQRTEQRDSAMYRCASSLASTGVGELFFGEGSRLTVL.

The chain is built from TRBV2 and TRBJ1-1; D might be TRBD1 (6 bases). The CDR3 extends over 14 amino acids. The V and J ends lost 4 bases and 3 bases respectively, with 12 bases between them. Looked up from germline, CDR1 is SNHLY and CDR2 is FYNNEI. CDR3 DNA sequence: TGTGCCAGCAGTGTTGGGGGCAGGGACACTGAAGCTTTCTTT. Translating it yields CASSVGGRDTEAFF.